Each of the 8 T cell receptor beta chains below was sequenced from the same sample in a study. TCRdb re-called the 5' RACE reads with MiXCR, one entry per CDR3 protein. The table has tens of thousands of distinct CDR3 sequences, 28% seen once. Material: tumor-infiltrating memory CD4+ T cells sorted from the breast tumor. Indicated subset: memory CD4+ T cells, CD4+CD45RO+CD25-. All receptors come from a female donor with breast cancer.

With regard to this clonotype: A much larger clone lies one base from this, so it may be a read error. The chain recombines TRBV4-2 with TRBJ1-1, with a tentative D call TRBD1 (5 bases). Germline V gene sequence: CDR1 LGHNA, CDR2 YNFKEQ. This CDR3 spans 15 amino acids. CDR3 DNA: TGTGCCAGCAGCCAAGATTCGGCAGGGAACACTGAAGCTGTCTTT. It translates to CASSQDSAGNTEAVF.

A few counts support this clonotype. The chain is built from TRBV20-1 and TRBJ2-3; D gene ambiguous. The V gene's germline CDR1 is DFQATT and CDR2 SNEGSKA (reference sequence). This CDR3 contains 14 residues. Trimming left V 6 bases short and J 5 bases short, with 18 bases between. The CDR3 loop is CSAANLKGKDTQYF. In DNA, the CDR3 is TGCAGTGCCGCAAACTTAAAAGGGAAAGATACGCAGTATTTT.

This clonotype appeared a few times. The chain uses TRBV5-1 and TRBJ1-1; D is perhaps TRBD1 (6 bases). V was pared by 2 bases and J by 8 bases, with 13 bases between. There are 13 residues in the CDR3. From germline, CDR1 is SGHRS and CDR2 YFSETQ. The CDR3 region is CASSFQGRAEAFF. CDR3 nucleotide sequence: TGCGCCAGCAGCTTCCAGGGGCGCGCGGAAGCTTTCTTT.

The V call is TRBV7-2, the J call TRBJ2-5, with 8 bases aligning to TRBD1. The CDR3 has 13 residues. V lost 5 bases and J lost 5; bases outside the gene matches: 4. CDR1 is SGHTA and CDR2 is FQGNSA in the germline V gene. CDR3 residues: CASSTWTGETQYF. The CDR3 DNA follows: TGTGCCAGCAGCACTTGGACAGGGGAGACCCAGTACTTC.

The rearrangement joins TRBV29-1 to TRBJ1-3, with 7 bases lining up with TRBD1. Germline V gives CDR1 SQVTM, CDR2 ANQGSEA. V lost 7 bases to trimming and J lost 4 bases; unmatched junction nucleotides: 7. This CDR3 comprises 13 residues. The CDR3 sequence: CSALDRIGNTIYF. CDR3 bases: TGCAGCGCATTGGACAGGATCGGAAACACCATATATTTT.

The table lists this clonotype with a few counts. CDR3 sequence: CASSLFDLRGKAFF. As DNA, the CDR3 is TGTGCCAGCAGCCTTTTCGACCTACGGGGAAAAGCTTTCTTT. The J gene is TRBJ1-1, the V gene TRBV12-3 or TRBV12-4, with D unresolved. V lost 6 bases and J lost 9, with 20 bases in between. This CDR3 has 14 residues.

Worth noting for this clonotype: A much larger clone differs by one base, so this may be a read error. This chain links TRBV29-1 with TRBJ2-5; D gene unclear. The CDR3 has 11 amino acids. CDR1 SQVTM and CDR2 ANQGSEA come from the germline V gene. This CDR3 is CSVQPSETHYF. In DNA, the CDR3 is TGCAGCGTTCAACCTAGTGAGACCCATTACTTC.

The chain combines TRBV6-5 with TRBJ1-3; D not resolved. The CDR3 is 13 amino acids. Trimming took off 7 bases at V and 3 bases at J, with 10 bases between the two ends. Germline V gene data show CDR1 as MNHEY and CDR2 as SVGAGI. The chain's CDR3 is CASTTLGGNTIYF. CDR3 DNA: TGTGCCAGCACCACCCTGGGTGGAAACACCATATATTTT.